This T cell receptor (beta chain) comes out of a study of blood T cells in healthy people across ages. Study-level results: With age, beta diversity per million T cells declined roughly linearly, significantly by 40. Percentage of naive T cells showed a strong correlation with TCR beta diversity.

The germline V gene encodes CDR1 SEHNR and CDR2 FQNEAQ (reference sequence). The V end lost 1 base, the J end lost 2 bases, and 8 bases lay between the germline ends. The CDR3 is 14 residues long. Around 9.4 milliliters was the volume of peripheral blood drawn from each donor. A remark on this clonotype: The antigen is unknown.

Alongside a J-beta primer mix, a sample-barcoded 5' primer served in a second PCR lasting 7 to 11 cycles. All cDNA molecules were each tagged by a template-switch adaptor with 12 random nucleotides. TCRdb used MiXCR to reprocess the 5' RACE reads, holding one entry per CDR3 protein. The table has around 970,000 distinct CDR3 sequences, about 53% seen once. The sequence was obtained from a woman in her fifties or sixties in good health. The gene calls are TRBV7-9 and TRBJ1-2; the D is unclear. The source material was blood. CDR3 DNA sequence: TGTGCCAGCAGCTTAGGTAAAGGGAACTATGGCTACACCTTC. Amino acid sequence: CASSLGKGNYGYTF.